A selection of T cell receptor beta chains follows, all from one sample in a study of neoadjuvant nivolumab and ipilimumab in lung cancer. Profiled with immunoSEQ multiplex PCR; TCRdb holds only in-frame clones, not every one. The sample records some 27,000 clones, approximately 84% being singletons. The material sequenced was peripheral blood, taken before neoadjuvant nivolumab, alone or with ipilimumab. The receptor source for this set is an adult with non-small cell lung cancer. Each CDR3 is given without its conserved first and last residue. The order of the fields is V gene, CDR3 protein.

v_gene: TRBV5-6
CDR3aa: ASSLGRYNQPQH

v_gene: TRBV7-9
CDR3aa: ASSLGGYSTNEKLF

v_gene: TRBV7-2
CDR3aa: ASSLSRARETQY

v_gene: TRBV9
CDR3aa: ASSGGLAGVFEQY

v_gene: TRBV11-2
CDR3aa: ASSPPPGTGSKQY

v_gene: TRBV11-2
CDR3aa: ASSLGGGFPDTQY

v_gene: TRBV2
CDR3aa: ASSLRSGSYEQY

v_gene: TRBV6-4
CDR3aa: ASSPNGDSPNTGELF

v_gene: TRBV7-8
CDR3aa: ASSLKTAGNEKLF

v_gene: TRBV6-5
CDR3aa: ASSSRRTFYGYT

v_gene: TRBV9
CDR3aa: ASSVDAGMNTEAF